This T cell receptor beta chain emerged from a study of regulatory T cells in long-lasting Graves disease. CDR1 is SGHRS and CDR2 is YFSETQ in the germline V gene. This CDR3 is 15 amino acids long. The V gene lost 0 bases and the J gene lost 4 bases, with 13 bases spanning the gap. Study-wide results and limits: Preferential use of TRBV28, TRBJ1-2 and TRBJ2-5 was seen in persistent disease.

With iRepertoire HTBI primers and Arm-PCR of CDR3 regions, TCR beta libraries were built. TCRdb re-derived calls from the multiplex PCR reads in MiXCR, one entry per CDR3 protein. The sample records roughly 350,000 distinct CDR3 sequences, 16% being singletons. This clonotype has a handful of counts. The antigen remains unidentified. Time point reported: newly diagnosed GD, antithyroid drugs for less than 3 months. RNA from PBMCs was the source of the TCR library. The sample was also linked to a second study, of T cells in Graves' hyperthyroidism and ophthalmopathy. That source reports: Newly diagnosed patients aged 18 to 65 had hyperthyroidism of under 2 months' duration. The TCR CDR3 was amplified in a first-round RT-PCR using the HTBI primer set.

The sequences come from peripheral blood mononuclear cells (PBMCs), collected at new diagnosis, from a patient treated with antithyroid drugs. This clonotype was obtained from a woman between 18 and 29 years old with Graves disease. The rearrangement links TRBV5-1 to TRBJ1-2; D possibly corresponds to TRBD1 (5 bases). This chain's CDR3 is CASSLAPGDAYGYTF. DNA for the CDR3: TGCGCCAGCAGCTTGGCTCCGGGGGACGCCTATGGCTACACCTTC.